A single sample gave rise to the 23 T cell receptor beta chains below, sequenced in a study of PD-1 blockade in mismatch repair-deficient tumors (dated by TCRdb to 2016 to 2017). Library preparation was by the immunoSEQ multiplex PCR assay. Not all clones reach the TCRdb copy of this immuneACCESS table, which keeps in-frame sequences only. Checked studies attribute under half of the gap to unresolved V genes and leave the rest unexplained. This sample gives about 110,000 clones in total; approximately 80% of them show up just once. About 4.5% of the sample comes from the top ten. The sequencing used peripheral blood, collected just over 59 weeks after starting pembrolizumab. The receptor source for this set is an adult with mismatch repair-deficient cancer.

The chain carries TRBV6-5 and TRBJ1-2; no reliable D call. The V gene lost 2 bases and the J gene lost 2 bases, with 12 bases spanning the gap. Germline V lookup: CDR1 MNHEY, CDR2 SVGAGI. This CDR3 spans 15 amino acids. DNA for the CDR3: TGTGCCAGCAGTTACCTGGGCACAATCAACTATGGCTACACCTTC. Protein product: CASSYLGTINYGYTF.

To note about this clone: This may be a read error, as it is one base from a much larger clone. The chain combines TRBV7-9 with TRBJ1-2, with a tentative D call TRBD1 (6 bases). The V end was cut by 5 bases, the J end by 5 bases, with 12 bases between. Germline lookup yields CDR1 SEHNR and CDR2 FQNEAQ (reference sequence). The length of the CDR3 is 13 residues. The CDR3 region has the DNA TGTGCCAGCAGCCTGGACAGTTGGTATGGCTACACCTTC. It codes for CASSLDSWYGYTF.

This clone was recorded only once. The rearrangement uses TRBV27 and TRBJ1-1; D gene uncertain. The length of the CDR3 is 13 residues. The V gene lost 0 bases and the J gene lost 6 bases, with 8 bases spanning the gap. Looked up from germline, CDR1 is MNHEY and CDR2 is SMNVEV (reference sequence). The CDR3 DNA follows: TGTGCCAGCAGTTTATCGGGGAGGGCTGAAGCTTTCTTT. This translates into CASSLSGRAEAFF.

This chain connects TRBV4-3 to TRBJ2-1; TRBD2 might be the D (6 bases). This CDR3 spans 12 amino acids. Per germline, CDR1 LGHNA and CDR2 YSLEER. Trimming pared 3 bases from V and 8 bases from J, leaving 8 bases between. CDR3 sequence: CASSQEGDEQFF. The CDR3 nucleotides read TGCGCCAGCAGCCAGGAGGGCGATGAGCAGTTCTTC.

This clone was seen a single time. The chain carries TRBV9 and TRBJ2-5, with a weak D call TRBD1 (5 bases). The CDR3 sequence is 17 residues long. The ends were cut back, 3 bases at V and 5 bases at J, with 23 bases in the middle. In germline, CDR1 is SGDLS, CDR2 YYNGEE. The CDR3 nucleotides read TGTGCCAGCAGCGCCCCGCGAGCACAGGAGATAGGGGAGACCCAGTACTTC. It is translated as CASSAPRAQEIGETQYF.

The chain recombines TRBV7-8 with TRBJ1-5; unclear D gene. V dropped 5 bases and J dropped 4 bases, with 9 bases sitting between them. From germline, CDR1 is SGHVS and CDR2 FQNEAQ. The CDR3 is 13 amino acids. CDR3 DNA sequence: TGTGCCAGCAGCCTAGAGAGAAATCAGCCCCAGCATTTT. Its translation is CASSLERNQPQHF.

A note on this clone: At one end, the junction sequence differs from germline, possibly due to a read error. The rearrangement uses TRBV10-3 and TRBJ1-1; no clear D gene. The CDR3 is 13 amino acids. Germline-derived CDR1 and CDR2 are ENHRY and SYGVKD. In DNA, the CDR3 is TGTGCCAGCAGTGACTCTACTCTCACTGAAGCTTTCTTT. Encoded protein: CASSDSTLTEAFF.

The J gene is TRBJ2-6, the V gene TRBV5-1; D perhaps matches TRBD1 (5 bases). The CDR3 runs 17 residues. CDR1 is SGHRS, CDR2 YFSETQ, per germline. V was trimmed by 4 bases and J by 3 bases, leaving 17 bases between them. The CDR3 bases are TGCGCCAGCAGCCCTGCGCCCAGGGTAGGTGGGGCCAACGTCCTGACTTTC. This translates into CASSPAPRVGGANVLTF.

The chain couples TRBV4-2 to TRBJ2-1, with 11 nucleotides matching TRBD2. The germline gives CDR1 LGHNA, CDR2 YNFKEQ. V shed 1 base and J 0 bases; nucleotides not matched to a gene: 2. The CDR3 length is 17 residues. In DNA, the CDR3 is TGTGCCAGCAGCCAAGGACTAGCGGGAAGCTCCTACAATGAGCAGTTCTTC. It encodes CASSQGLAGSSYNEQFF.

This sequence joins TRBV30 and TRBJ1-3; D is undetermined. This CDR3 is 15 amino acids long. V lost 2 bases and J 4 bases, leaving 15 bases between the germline ends. Germline-derived CDR1 and CDR2 are GTSNPN and SVGIG (reference sequence). The CDR3 DNA reads TGTGCCTGGAGTCCTCGCCCTGGCGCCGGAAACACCATATATTTT. It codes for CAWSPRPGAGNTIYF.

V and J are TRBV29-1 and TRBJ1-1, with TRBD1 as a possible D gene (5 bases). Germline V gives CDR1 SQVTM, CDR2 ANQGSEA. This CDR3 comprises 12 residues. Trimming cost V 4 bases and J 1 base, with 7 bases left between them. Here the CDR3 DNA reads TGCAGCGTTGGACAGCCGAACACTGAAGCTTTCTTT. Translation: CSVGQPNTEAFF.

The J gene is TRBJ2-5, the V gene TRBV6-5; 8 positions match TRBD2. The CDR3 has 14 amino acids. Germline V lookup: CDR1 MNHEY, CDR2 SVGAGI. Unmatched junction bases numbered 1, after V lost 0 bases and J lost 4 bases. DNA of the CDR3: TGTGCCAGCAGTTACTCCAGCGGGAGAGAGACCCAGTACTTC. Translation gives CASSYSSGRETQYF.

DNA for the CDR3: TGTGCCAGTAGTACCCCCGGGACTAGCGGGACAGGGGGGACCCAGTACTTC. Translation: CASSTPGTSGTGGTQYF. The chain recombines TRBV19 with TRBJ2-5; TRBD2 matches at 13 bases. The CDR3 loop spans 17 amino acids. Unmatched junction bases numbered 12, after V lost 4 bases and J lost 7 bases. The germline CDR1 and CDR2 sequences are LNHDA and SQIVND (reference sequence).

The genes are TRBV5-1 and TRBJ2-2, with 7 bases fitting TRBD2. Germline CDR1 and CDR2: SGHRS and YFSETQ. This CDR3 has 16 residues. Trimming removed 5 bases from V and 0 bases from J; junction bases left unmatched: 7. CDR3 DNA sequence: TGCGCCAGCAGGCAAGCGGGGTCCGCGAACACCGGGGAGCTGTTTTTT. Residues: CASRQAGSANTGELFF.

The V call is TRBV2, the J call TRBJ1-4; D not certain. Germline V gives CDR1 SNHLY, CDR2 FYNNEI. Trimming removed 10 bases at V and 8 bases at J, with 17 bases between. The CDR3 consists of 13 residues. The CDR3 DNA is TGTGCCACCGGACCCGACGCGTCGGAAAAACTGTTTTTT. Translated, it gives CATGPDASEKLFF.

The V and J genes are TRBV6-5 and TRBJ2-1; D remains unclear. Germline CDR1 is MNHEY and CDR2 is SVGAGI. CDR3 length equals 15 residues. The germline V and J ends were trimmed by 2 bases and 5 bases, with 13 bases remaining between them. The CDR3 is CASSYVGGTNNEQFF. For the CDR3, the DNA is TGTGCCAGCAGTTACGTTGGCGGAACAAACAATGAGCAGTTCTTC.

The chain uses TRBV7-2 and TRBJ2-1; TRBD2 agrees at 12 bases. V gave up 3 bases and J gave up 9 bases; unmatched junction bases: 9. The germline V gene has CDR1 SGHTA and CDR2 FQGNSA. This CDR3 has 16 amino acids. The CDR3 loop reads CASSFLAGGPFVEQFF. The CDR3, as DNA: TGTGCCAGCAGCTTCCTAGCGGGAGGGCCTTTTGTTGAGCAGTTCTTC.

J is TRBJ1-2 and V is TRBV5-6, with D unresolved. V was trimmed by 1 base and J by 2 bases, leaving 9 bases between them. This CDR3 is 14 amino acids long. The germline CDR1 and CDR2 sequences are SGHDT and YYEEEE. This CDR3 reads CASSLSGRNYGYTF. The CDR3, as DNA: TGTGCCAGCAGCTTGTCGGGCAGAAACTATGGCTACACCTTC.

The chain carries TRBV28 and TRBJ1-3; a possible D gene is TRBD1 (5 bases). The CDR3 has 14 residues. Germline CDR1 is MDHEN and CDR2 is SYDVKM. Deletions cut 5 bases from V and 0 bases from J, with 8 bases between. The CDR3 here is CASSPGGSGNTIYF. In DNA form, the CDR3 reads TGTGCCAGCAGTCCTGGGGGCTCTGGAAACACCATATATTTT.

This chain joins TRBV11-1 and TRBJ2-3, with TRBD2 matching over 16 bases. The CDR3 spans 17 residues. The germline CDR1 and CDR2 sequences are SGHAT and FQDESV (reference sequence). V gave up 0 bases and J gave up 5 bases; unmatched junction bases: 2. The CDR3 here is CASSLAGTSGRGDTQYF. The CDR3 DNA reads as TGTGCCAGCAGCTTAGCTGGGACTAGCGGGAGGGGAGATACGCAGTATTTT.

CDR3 loop: CASSTGQTSTDTQYF. The CDR3 bases are TGTGCCAGTAGTACAGGACAGACTAGCACAGATACGCAGTATTTT. The chain recombines TRBV19 with TRBJ2-3, with D maybe TRBD1 (6 bases). Per germline, CDR1 LNHDA and CDR2 SQIVND (reference sequence). The CDR3 runs to 15 residues. The ends were cut back, 4 bases at V and 0 bases at J, with 11 bases in the middle.

This chain connects TRBV18 to TRBJ2-7; tentative D call: TRBD2 (6 bases). Trimming shortened V by 1 base and J by 0 bases, and 7 bases separated the two germline ends. Per germline, CDR1 KGHSH and CDR2 LQKENI. CDR3 length: 14 residues. CDR3 sequence reads: CASSPLSGSYEQYF. DNA of the CDR3: TGTGCCAGCTCACCACTTAGCGGCTCCTACGAGCAGTACTTC.

The rearrangement uses TRBV11-2 and TRBJ2-3; no clear D. The CDR3 spans 14 residues. Trimming took off 3 bases at V and 6 bases at J, with 13 bases between the two ends. Germline CDR1 SGHAT, CDR2 FQNNGV. In DNA, the CDR3 is TGTGCCAGCAGCTTTCTCCCCAACTCGGATACGCAGTATTTT. This sequence encodes CASSFLPNSDTQYF.